This T cell receptor beta chain was identified during a study of siplizumab effects on memory and regulatory T cells (dated by TCRdb to between 2018 and 2021). As for the study more broadly: The study examined how the anti-CD2 antibody siplizumab affects alloreactive T-cell subsets in allogeneic mixed lymphocyte reactions built from human PBMCs.

Sorted unstimulated T cells, along with proliferating T cells recovered from mixed lymphocyte reactions, underwent TCRbeta CDR3 sequencing. Fresh whole blood from about ten HLA-typed healthy donors served as the source for isolating PBMCs. To map where alloreactive clones came from, unstimulated CD4+ regulatory T cells were FACS-sorted. As for this clone: Its antigen is currently not known. It has no much larger one-base neighbor in the sample; base qualities were not kept.

The research as a whole found: Among mappable alloreactive CD4+ clones, the Treg-derived fraction averaged nearly 70% with siplizumab versus roughly 29% in control reactions. Roughly 80-97% of proliferating CD4+ or CD8+ clones could not be assigned a naive or memory phenotype. Greater diversity appeared to be present in unstimulated naive T cells than in memory T cells, and a substantial contribution to the alloresponse seemed to be made by naive cells. Whether proliferating Tregs from siplizumab cultures were suppressive was not functionally confirmed. The cumulative frequency of alloreactive sequences traceable to unstimulated CD4+ memory T cells was significantly reduced by siplizumab. Because sequences at frequencies below about 10^-5 were poorly captured, only a minor fraction of alloreactive clones could be mapped back to unstimulated subsets.

The library was made by the immunoSEQ multiplex PCR assay. The deep sequencing platform assayed about 10^5 TCR templates per sample. Genomic DNA extracted from sorted T cells was used for TCRbeta CDR3 sequencing. The study's processing was this. The R programming language was used for clonal analysis of TCRbeta CDR3 data. Alloreactive CD4+ and CD8+ clones were identified by comparing unstimulated samples to CFSE-low samples taken after the reaction. By matching sequences to the repertoires of sorted unstimulated Treg and non-Treg cells, each alloreactive CD4+ clone was assigned a regulatory or non-regulatory origin. TCRdb mirrors the immuneACCESS table, restricted to in-frame sequences. Some clones are absent from its copies; in checked studies, under half trace to an unresolved V gene, and the reason for the others is unknown. That table furnishes V, J and clone size, whereas the DNA furnished D and trimming. The sample profile shows approximately 120,000 clones; 92% of them were found once. Together, the top ten hold 0.65% to 0.9% of the sample.

V was cut back by 7 bases and J by 0 bases, leaving a gap of 12 bases between them. Reading from cysteine to phenylalanine, the CDR3 counts 14 amino acids. CDR3 DNA only is kept here, 42 bases in frame from base 1. CDR1 and CDR2 (SGHTA, FQGNSA) derive from the germline V gene. Sequenced: Tregs sorted from blood. The sequence joins TRBV7-2 to TRBJ1-1; a weak D assignment points to TRBD1 (6 bases agree). This TCR was sampled from a human donor in good health. The DNA sequence is as follows: TGTGCCAGCACAAGAGGGGGTATGAACACTGAAGCTTTCTTT. Its translation reads: CASTRGGMNTEAFF. The CDR3, completed at both ends by the reference TRBV7-2 and TRBJ1-1 genes, gives the full variable domain GAGVSQSPSNKVTEKGKDVELRCDPISGHTALYWYRQSLGQGLEFLIYFQGNSAPDKSGLPSDRFSAERTGGSVSTLTIQRTQQEDSAVYLCASTRGGMNTEAFFGQGTRLTVV.